The sequence of this T cell receptor (beta chain) was determined in a study of beta chain features in type 1 diabetes. Comment on this clone: No antigen is known for it.

The germline V gene has CDR1 GTSNPN and CDR2 SVGIG (reference sequence). With 3 bases removed from V and 8 bases from J, the gap between germline ends came to 13 bases. This CDR3 is 13 amino acids long. The investigators reverse transcribed all of the isolated RNA, so they sequenced expressed TCRB transcripts. Assay used: immunoSEQ multiplex PCR; TCRdb lists only in-frame clones, some missing. The sample lists 600,000 or so clones, around 15% occurring once. A single heparinised draw of about 100 mL on average was taken per donor. A sort by CD45RO/CCR7/CD25/CD127/CD95/CD27 yielded CD4+ naive, central memory, regulatory and stem cell-like memory cells. Study-level findings and limits: PCR might pick shorter templates more often, in the same way for patients and controls. When Type 1 diabetes patients were examined, their TCRB CDR3s proved moderately but significantly shorter in all four CD4+ subsets.

This clonotype originated in a man aged 18 to 29 with type 1 diabetes. The specimen was naive CD4+ T cells from blood. This chain joins TRBV30 and TRBJ2-2; TRBD1 or TRBD2 may be the D gene (5 bases each). CDR3 bases: TGTGCCTGGAGGTGGGGACGCAGGGGGGAGCTGTTTTTT. It specifies CAWRWGRRGELFF. Drawing the rest from reference TRBV30 and TRBJ2-2, the complete variable domain is SQTIHQWPATLVQPVGSPLSLECTVEGTSNPNLYWYRQAAGRGLQLLFYSVGIGQISSEVPQNLSASRPQDRQFILSSKKLLLSDSGFYLCAWRWGRRGELFFGEGSRLTVL.